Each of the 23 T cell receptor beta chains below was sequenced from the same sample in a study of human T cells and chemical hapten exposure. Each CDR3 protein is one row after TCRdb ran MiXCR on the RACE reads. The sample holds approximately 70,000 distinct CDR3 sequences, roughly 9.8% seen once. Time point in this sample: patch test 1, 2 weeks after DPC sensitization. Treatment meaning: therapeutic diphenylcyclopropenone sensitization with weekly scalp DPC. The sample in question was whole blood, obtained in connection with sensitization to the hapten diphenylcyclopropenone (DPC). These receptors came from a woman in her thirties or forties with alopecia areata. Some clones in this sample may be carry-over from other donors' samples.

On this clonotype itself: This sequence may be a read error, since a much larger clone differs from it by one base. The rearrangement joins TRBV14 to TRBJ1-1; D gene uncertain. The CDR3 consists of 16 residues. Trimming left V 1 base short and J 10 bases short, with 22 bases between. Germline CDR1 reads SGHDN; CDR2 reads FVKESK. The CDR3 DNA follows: TGTGCCAGCAGCCAAGTCGGCGGTTCACTGGGCATGGCAGCTTTCTTT. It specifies CASSQVGGSLGMAAFF. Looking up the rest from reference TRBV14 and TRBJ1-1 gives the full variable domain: EAGVTQFPSHSVIEKGQTVTLRCDPISGHDNLYWYRRVMGKEIKFLLHFVKESKQDESGMPNNRFLAERTGGTYSTLKVQPAELEDSGVYFCASSQVGGSLGMAAFFGQGTRLTVV.

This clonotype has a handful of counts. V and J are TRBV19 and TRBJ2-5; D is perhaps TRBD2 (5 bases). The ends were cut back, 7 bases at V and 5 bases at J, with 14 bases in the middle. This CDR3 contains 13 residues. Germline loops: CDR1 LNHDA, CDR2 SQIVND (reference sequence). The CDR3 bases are TGTGCCAGTAATAGGCGGGCGTCCGAGACCCAGTACTTC. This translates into CASNRRASETQYF. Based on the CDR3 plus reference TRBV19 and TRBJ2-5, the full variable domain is DGGITQSPKYLFRKEGQNVTLSCEQNLNHDAMYWYRQDPGQGLRLIYYSQIVNDFQKGDIAEGYSVSREKKESFPLTVTSAQKNPTAFYLCASNRRASETQYFGPGTRLLVL.

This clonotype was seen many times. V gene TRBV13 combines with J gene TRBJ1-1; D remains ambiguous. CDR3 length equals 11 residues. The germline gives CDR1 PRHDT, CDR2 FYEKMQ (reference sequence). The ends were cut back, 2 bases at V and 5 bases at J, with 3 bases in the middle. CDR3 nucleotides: TGTGCCAGCAGCTTACGTACTGAAGCTTTCTTT. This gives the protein CASSLRTEAFF.

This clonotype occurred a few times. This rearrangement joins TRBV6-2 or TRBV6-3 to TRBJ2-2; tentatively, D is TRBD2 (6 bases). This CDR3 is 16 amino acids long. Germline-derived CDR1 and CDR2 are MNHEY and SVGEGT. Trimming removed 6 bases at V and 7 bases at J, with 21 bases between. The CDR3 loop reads CASSPSGGKFGGELFF. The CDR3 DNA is TGTGCCAGCAGCCCCTCCGGCGGGAAGTTCGGCGGGGAGCTGTTTTTT.

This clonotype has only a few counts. The CDR3 spells CASSVGVDIWDTSYEQYF. CDR3 in DNA: TGTGCCAGCAGCGTAGGAGTCGACATATGGGACACCTCCTACGAGCAGTACTTC. The chain combines TRBV9 with TRBJ2-7, with a possible D match to TRBD1 (6 bases). CDR1 and CDR2 (germline): SGDLS, YYNGEE. This CDR3 is 18 amino acids long. With 0 bases removed from V and 0 bases from J, the gap between germline ends came to 19 bases.

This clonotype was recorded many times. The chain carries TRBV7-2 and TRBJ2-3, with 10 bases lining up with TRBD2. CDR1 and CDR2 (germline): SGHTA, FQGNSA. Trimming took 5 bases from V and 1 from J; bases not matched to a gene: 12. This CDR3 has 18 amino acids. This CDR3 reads CASSPRELAGGRTDTQYF. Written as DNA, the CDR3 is TGTGCCAGCAGCCCCAGAGAATTAGCGGGGGGCCGCACAGATACGCAGTATTTT.

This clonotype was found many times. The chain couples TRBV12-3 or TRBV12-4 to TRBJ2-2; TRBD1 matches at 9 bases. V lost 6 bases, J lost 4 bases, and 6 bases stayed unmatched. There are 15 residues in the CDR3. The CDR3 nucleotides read TGTGCCAGCAGCCTGGGACAGGGAGGCACCGGGGAGCTGTTTTTT. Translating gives CASSLGQGGTGELFF.

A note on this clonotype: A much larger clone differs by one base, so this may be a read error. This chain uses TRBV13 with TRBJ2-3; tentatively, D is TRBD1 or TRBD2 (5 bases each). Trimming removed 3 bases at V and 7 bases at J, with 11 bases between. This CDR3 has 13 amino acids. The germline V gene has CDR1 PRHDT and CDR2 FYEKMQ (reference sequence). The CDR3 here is CASSLRGLYTQYF. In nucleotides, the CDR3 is TGTGCCAGCAGCTTGAGGGGTTTATATACGCAGTATTTT.

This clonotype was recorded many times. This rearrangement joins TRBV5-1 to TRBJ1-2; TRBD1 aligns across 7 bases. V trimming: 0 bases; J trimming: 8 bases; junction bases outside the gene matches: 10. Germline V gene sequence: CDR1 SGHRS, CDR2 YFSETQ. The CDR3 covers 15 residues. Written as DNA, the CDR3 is TGCGCCAGCAGCTTGGCCGTACGACAGGGCCAAGGCTACACCTTC. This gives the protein CASSLAVRQGQGYTF. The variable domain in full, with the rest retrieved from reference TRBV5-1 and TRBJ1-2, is KAGVTQTPRYLIKTRGQQVTLSCSPISGHRSVSWYQQTPGQGLQFLFEYFSETQRNKGNFPGRFSGRQFSNSRSEMNVSTLELGDSALYLCASSLAVRQGQGYTFGSGTRLTVV.

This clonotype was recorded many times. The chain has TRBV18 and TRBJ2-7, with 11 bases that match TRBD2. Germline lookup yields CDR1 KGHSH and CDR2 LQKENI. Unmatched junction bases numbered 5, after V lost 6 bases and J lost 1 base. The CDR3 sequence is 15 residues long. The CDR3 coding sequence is TGTGCCAGCTCCGCCGGGACTAGCGGTTCCTACGAGCAGTACTTC. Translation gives CASSAGTSGSYEQYF.

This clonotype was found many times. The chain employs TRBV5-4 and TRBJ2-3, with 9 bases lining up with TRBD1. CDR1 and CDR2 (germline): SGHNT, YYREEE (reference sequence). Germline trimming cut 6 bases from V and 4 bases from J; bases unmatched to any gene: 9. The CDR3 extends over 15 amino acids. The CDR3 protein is CASNLGDRVPDTQYF. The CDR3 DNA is TGTGCCAGCAACCTGGGGGACAGGGTACCAGATACGCAGTATTTT.

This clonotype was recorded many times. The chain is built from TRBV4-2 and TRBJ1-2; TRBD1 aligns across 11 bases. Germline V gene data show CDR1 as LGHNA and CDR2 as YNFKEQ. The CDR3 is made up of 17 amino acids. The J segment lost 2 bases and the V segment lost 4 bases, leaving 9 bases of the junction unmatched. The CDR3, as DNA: TGTGCCAGCAGCCCCTACTGGACAGGGGGCTTAAACTATGGCTACACCTTC. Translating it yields CASSPYWTGGLNYGYTF.

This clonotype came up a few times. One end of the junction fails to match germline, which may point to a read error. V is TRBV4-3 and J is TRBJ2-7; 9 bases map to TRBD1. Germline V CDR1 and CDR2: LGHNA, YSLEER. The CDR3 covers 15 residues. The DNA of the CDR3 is TGCGCCAGCAGCCAGAATACAGGGGGCTCCGACGAGCAGTACTTC. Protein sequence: CASSQNTGGSDEQYF.

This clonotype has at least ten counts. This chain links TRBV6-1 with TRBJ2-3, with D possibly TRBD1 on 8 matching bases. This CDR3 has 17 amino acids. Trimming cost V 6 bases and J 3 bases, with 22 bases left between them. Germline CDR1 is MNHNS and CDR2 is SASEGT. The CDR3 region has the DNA TGTGCCAGCAGACAACAGGGGGGGTTCGGCAAGACAGATACGCAGTATTTT. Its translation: CASRQQGGFGKTDTQYF.

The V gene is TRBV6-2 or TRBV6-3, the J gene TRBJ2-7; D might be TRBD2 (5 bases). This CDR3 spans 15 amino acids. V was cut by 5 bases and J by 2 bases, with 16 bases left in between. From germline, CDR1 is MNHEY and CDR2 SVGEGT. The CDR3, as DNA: TGTGCCAGCAGTCACCTTTTCCCGGAGGCCTACGAGCAGTACTTC. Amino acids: CASSHLFPEAYEQYF.

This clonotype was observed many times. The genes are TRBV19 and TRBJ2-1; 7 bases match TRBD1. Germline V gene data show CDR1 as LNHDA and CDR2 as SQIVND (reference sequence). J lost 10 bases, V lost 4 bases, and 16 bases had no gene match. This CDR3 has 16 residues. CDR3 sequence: CASSTHPTDREWEQFF. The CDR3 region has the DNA TGTGCCAGTAGTACACATCCTACCGACAGGGAGTGGGAGCAGTTCTTC.

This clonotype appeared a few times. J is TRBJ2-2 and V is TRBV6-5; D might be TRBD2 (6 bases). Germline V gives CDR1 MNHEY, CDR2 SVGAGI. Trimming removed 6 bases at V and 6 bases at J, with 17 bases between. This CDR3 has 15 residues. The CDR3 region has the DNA TGTGCCAGCAGCCCGGGACTCGTATCGGCCGGGGAGCTGTTTTTT. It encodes CASSPGLVSAGELFF.

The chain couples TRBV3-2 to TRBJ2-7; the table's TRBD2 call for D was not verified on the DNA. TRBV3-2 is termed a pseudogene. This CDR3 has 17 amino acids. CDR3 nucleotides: TGTGCCAGCAGCCAAGATAGACTAGCGGGGGCCTCCTACGAGCAGTACTTC. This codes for CASSQDRLAGASYEQYF.

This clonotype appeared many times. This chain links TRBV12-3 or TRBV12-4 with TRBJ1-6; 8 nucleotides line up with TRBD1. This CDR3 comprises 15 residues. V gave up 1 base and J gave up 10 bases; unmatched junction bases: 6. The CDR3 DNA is TGTGCCAGCAGTTTAGTTAGACAGGGGAAGTCACCCCTCCACTTT. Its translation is CASSLVRQGKSPLHF.

Here the CDR3 DNA reads TGTGCCAGCAGCCCAGCCCGACTAGCGGGGCCAGATACGCAGTATTTT. The encoded protein is CASSPARLAGPDTQYF. This chain links TRBV27 with TRBJ2-3; 11 positions match TRBD2. The CDR3 runs 16 residues. V lost 6 bases and J lost 4; bases outside the gene matches: 9. Germline CDR1 is MNHEY and CDR2 is SMNVEV (reference sequence).

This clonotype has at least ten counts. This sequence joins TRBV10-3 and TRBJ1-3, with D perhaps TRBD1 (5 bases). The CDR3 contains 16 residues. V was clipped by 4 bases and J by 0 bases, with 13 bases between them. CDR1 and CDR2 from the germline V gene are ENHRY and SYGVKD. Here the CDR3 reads CAISARGHSSGNTIYF. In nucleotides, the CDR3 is TGTGCCATCAGTGCTCGGGGCCACAGCTCTGGAAACACCATATATTTT.

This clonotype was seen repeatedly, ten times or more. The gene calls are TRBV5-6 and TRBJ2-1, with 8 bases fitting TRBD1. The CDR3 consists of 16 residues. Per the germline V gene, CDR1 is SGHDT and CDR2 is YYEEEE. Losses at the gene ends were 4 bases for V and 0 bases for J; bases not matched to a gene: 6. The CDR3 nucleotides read TGTGCCAGCAGCCGGGACAGGTTGAGCTCCTACAATGAGCAGTTCTTC. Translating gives CASSRDRLSSYNEQFF.

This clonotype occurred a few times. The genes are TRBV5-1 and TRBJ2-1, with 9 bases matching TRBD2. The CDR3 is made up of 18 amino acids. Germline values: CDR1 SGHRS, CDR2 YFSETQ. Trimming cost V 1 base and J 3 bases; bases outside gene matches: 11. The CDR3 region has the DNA TGCGCCAGCAGCTTGTCAGCGGGGGGTCTTAACCACTACAATGAGCAGTTCTTC. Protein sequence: CASSLSAGGLNHYNEQFF. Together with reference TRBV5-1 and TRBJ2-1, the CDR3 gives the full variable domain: KAGVTQTPRYLIKTRGQQVTLSCSPISGHRSVSWYQQTPGQGLQFLFEYFSETQRNKGNFPGRFSGRQFSNSRSEMNVSTLELGDSALYLCASSLSAGGLNHYNEQFFGPGTRLTVL.